The table lists the clone carrying this T cell receptor (beta chain) with many counts. V lost 1 base to trimming and J lost 0 bases, with 7 bases between them. The CDR3 contains 16 residues. The germline gives CDR1 MNHNS, CDR2 SASEGT. The TCR beta CDR3 regions underwent amplification using RNA transcripts as the source. A set of HTBI primers served as the primers for a first-round RT-PCR of the TCR CDR3. MiXCR, run by TCRdb on the multiplex PCR reads, gives a single entry per CDR3 protein. The profile shows approximately 500,000 distinct CDR3 sequences, around 42% of them singletons. The data derive from a study of T cells in Graves' hyperthyroidism and ophthalmopathy.

This TCR came from a woman aged 18 to 35 with Graves' hyperthyroidism. Material for sequencing was peripheral blood or thyroid tissue (not recorded which). The chain carries TRBV6-1 and TRBJ2-6; D not resolved. Here the CDR3 reads CASSEDSGSGANVLTF. CDR3 in DNA: TGTGCCAGCAGTGAAGACTCCGGCTCTGGGGCCAACGTCCTGACTTTC.